This TCR beta chain was profiled in a study of T cells in Graves' hyperthyroidism and ophthalmopathy. Regarding the study as a whole: Progression to ophthalmopathy was predicted a median of about 6.6 months early. Most clonotypes expanded in thyroid above 0.001 were likewise present in blood.

The source of the PBMCs was less than 12 ml of fresh peripheral blood. RNA transcripts served as the template for amplifying TCR beta CDR3 regions. Primed by the HTBI set, a first-round RT-PCR was run on the TCR CDR3. TCRdb independently ran MiXCR on the multiplex PCR reads; one entry per CDR3 protein. The sample shows hundreds of thousands of distinct CDR3 sequences, more than 20% of them seen only once. Per germline, CDR1 ENHRY and CDR2 SYGVKD. The CDR3 has 15 residues. V was clipped by 5 bases and J by 1 base; unmatched bases: 5. The table lists this clonotype with many counts. What it binds is not known.

The sequencing sample was made of blood. The V and J genes are TRBV10-3 and TRBJ1-1; 9 positions agree with TRBD1. The receptor was isolated from a young man with Graves' ophthalmopathy. CDR3 nucleotides: TGTGCCATCAGTACTCCGGGACAGGGGAACACTGAAGCTTTCTTT. It specifies CAISTPGQGNTEAFF.